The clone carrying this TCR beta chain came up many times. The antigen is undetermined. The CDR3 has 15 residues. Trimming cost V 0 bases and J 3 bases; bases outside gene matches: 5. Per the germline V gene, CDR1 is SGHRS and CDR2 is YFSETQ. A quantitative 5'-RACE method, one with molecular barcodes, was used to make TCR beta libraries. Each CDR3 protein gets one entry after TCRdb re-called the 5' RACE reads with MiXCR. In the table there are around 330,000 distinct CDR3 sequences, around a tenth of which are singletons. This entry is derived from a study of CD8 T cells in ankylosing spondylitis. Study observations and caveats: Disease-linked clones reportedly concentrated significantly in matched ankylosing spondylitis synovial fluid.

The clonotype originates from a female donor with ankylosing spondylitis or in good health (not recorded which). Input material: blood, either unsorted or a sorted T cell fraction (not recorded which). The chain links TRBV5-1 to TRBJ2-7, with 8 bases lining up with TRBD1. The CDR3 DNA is TGCGCCAGCAGCTTGGGGACAGGGACGGGCTACGAGCAGTACTTC. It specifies CASSLGTGTGYEQYF.